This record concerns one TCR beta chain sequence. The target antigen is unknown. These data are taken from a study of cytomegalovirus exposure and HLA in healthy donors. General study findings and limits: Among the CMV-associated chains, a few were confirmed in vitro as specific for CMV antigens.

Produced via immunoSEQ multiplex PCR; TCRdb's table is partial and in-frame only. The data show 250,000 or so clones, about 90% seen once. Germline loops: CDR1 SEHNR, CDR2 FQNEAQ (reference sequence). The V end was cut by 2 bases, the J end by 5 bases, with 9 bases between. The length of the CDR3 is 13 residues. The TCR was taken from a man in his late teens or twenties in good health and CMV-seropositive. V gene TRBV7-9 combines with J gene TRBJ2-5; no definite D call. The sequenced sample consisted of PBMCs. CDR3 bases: TGTGCCAGCAGCTTAACACACCTGGAGACCCAGTACTTC. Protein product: CASSLTHLETQYF.